The 14 T cell receptor beta chains given below trace back to one sample, sequenced in a study of OX40 agonist ivuxolimab in advanced cancers. Assay: immunoSEQ multiplex PCR; the TCRdb copy retains only in-frame clones and omits some. The sample consists of fewer than 75,000 clones, approximately 90% of them appearing once. The material was CD4+ or CD8+ T cells sorted from blood, obtained in a trial of the OX40 agonist ivuxolimab. The receptors originated from an adult with an advanced solid tumor such as melanoma, head and neck, liver or kidney cancer.

This chain joins TRBV5-4 and TRBJ1-2; D is ambiguous. The CDR3 spans 13 residues. Trimming took off 4 bases at V and 4 bases at J, with 11 bases between the two ends. Per the germline V gene, CDR1 is SGHNT and CDR2 is YYREEE (reference sequence). CDR3 bases: TGTGCCAGCAGCGCGGACCCTTCCTATGGCTACACCTTC. It codes for CASSADPSYGYTF.

This clone was recorded once. The rearrangement links TRBV28 to TRBJ2-7; possible D gene TRBD2, 5 bases. The CDR3 is made up of 15 amino acids. V lost 4 bases and J 1 base, leaving 14 bases between the germline ends. Per the germline V gene, CDR1 is MDHEN and CDR2 is SYDVKM. Written as DNA, the CDR3 is TGTGCCAGCAGTTCCCTAGGAGGAGAGTCCTACGAGCAGTACTTC. Protein product: CASSSLGGESYEQYF.

The chain links TRBV7-9 to TRBJ2-7; D is uncertain. Trimming shortened V by 5 bases and J by 2 bases, and 10 bases separated the two germline ends. The CDR3 has 13 amino acids. Germline V gene lookup returns CDR1 SEHNR and CDR2 FQNEAQ (reference sequence). For the CDR3, the DNA is TGTGCCAGCAGCCCCGTGGGTCCCTACGAGCAGTACTTC. Translation gives CASSPVGPYEQYF. Complete variable domain (other parts from reference TRBV7-9 and TRBJ2-7): DTGVSQNPRHKITKRGQNVTFRCDPISEHNRLYWYRQTLGQGPEFLTYFQNEAQLEKSRLLSDRFSAERPKGSFSTLEIQRTEQGDSAMYLCASSPVGPYEQYFGPGTRLTVT.

In nucleotides, the CDR3 is TGTGCCAGCAGCTTGCCCGAACTTATGAACACTGAAGCTTTCTTT. This codes for CASSLPELMNTEAFF. V usage is TRBV5-4 and J usage is TRBJ1-1; D uncertain. Trimming cost V 1 base and J 0 bases, with 10 bases left between them. The CDR3 loop spans 15 amino acids. CDR1 is SGHNT, CDR2 YYREEE, per germline (reference sequence).

This chain uses TRBV5-6 with TRBJ1-1; D may be TRBD1 (5 bases). There are 12 residues in the CDR3. V was pared by 4 bases and J by 7 bases, with 11 bases between. Germline values: CDR1 SGHDT, CDR2 YYEEEE. Here the CDR3 DNA reads TGTGCCAGCAGCGAGACAGCTTATGAAGCTTTCTTT. Residues: CASSETAYEAFF. Full variable domain (rest looked up from reference TRBV5-6 and TRBJ1-1): DAGVTQSPTHLIKTRGQQVTLRCSPKSGHDTVSWYQQALGQGPQFIFQYYEEEERQRGNFPDRFSGHQFPNYSSELNVNALLLGDSALYLCASSETAYEAFFGQGTRLTVV.

The chain uses TRBV7-6 and TRBJ1-4; D gene unclear. Trimming took off 3 bases at V and 5 bases at J, with 10 bases between the two ends. Germline lookup yields CDR1 SGHVS and CDR2 FNYEAQ. The CDR3 loop spans 14 amino acids. CDR3 sequence (DNA): TGTGCCAGCAGCTTGGGTACCAACAATGAAAAACTGTTTTTT. Residues: CASSLGTNNEKLFF. The full variable domain, its missing parts supplied by reference TRBV7-6 and TRBJ1-4, is GAGVSQSPRYKVTKRGQDVALRCDPISGHVSLYWYRQALGQGPEFLTYFNYEAQQDKSGLPNDRFSAERPEGSISTLTIQRTEQRDSAMYRCASSLGTNNEKLFFGSGTQLSVL.

The chain recombines TRBV10-2 with TRBJ2-2; no clear D gene. Near its end, the DNA agrees better with TRBJ1-3, so the J call may be wrong. Germline V CDR1 and CDR2: WSHSY, SAAADI. The length of the CDR3 is 15 residues. CDR3 sequence reads: CASSEQSGPGNTIYF. CDR3 DNA: TGCGCCAGCAGTGAGCAAAGCGGGCCTGGAAACACCATATATTTT.

Details on this clone: The junction and the germline gene differ at one end; a read error may be behind it. This chain joins TRBV7-7 and TRBJ2-2; perhaps TRBD1 as D (5 bases). The CDR3 is 15 residues long. CDR1 and CDR2 (germline): SSHAT, FNYEAQ (reference sequence). CDR3 DNA: TGTGCTAGCAGCTTAGGGGATACGGGCACCGGGGAGCTGTTTTTT. It specifies CASSLGDTGTGELFF.

The V and J genes are TRBV6-1 and TRBJ2-7; D is ambiguous. The germline V gene encodes CDR1 MNHNS and CDR2 SASEGT. Trimming left V 0 bases short and J 0 bases short, with 15 bases between. CDR3 length equals 17 residues. The CDR3 coding sequence is TGTGCCAGCAGTGAAGCCGCCTCGGCGGTCAGCTCCTACGAGCAGTACTTC. Protein product: CASSEAASAVSSYEQYF.

CDR3 region: CASSPGPFNQPQHF. The CDR3 coding sequence is TGTGCCAGCAGCCCCGGACCGTTCAATCAGCCCCAGCATTTT. The chain is built from TRBV11-2 and TRBJ1-5; no definite D call. Germline CDR1 and CDR2: SGHAT and FQNNGV. This CDR3 has 14 residues. Trimming removed 5 bases at V and 3 bases at J, with 11 bases between.

The chain links TRBV5-6 to TRBJ1-3; a weak D match, TRBD1 (6 bases). The germline V gene has CDR1 SGHDT and CDR2 YYEEEE. The CDR3 has 14 residues. The V end lost 4 bases, the J end lost 9 bases, and 17 bases lay between the germline ends. The CDR3 coding sequence is TGTGCCAGCAGCCTCGGACAGTCTGGACTCACCATATATTTT. Encoded protein: CASSLGQSGLTIYF.

V usage is TRBV19 and J usage is TRBJ2-1; 13 bases align to TRBD2. Germline trimming cut 6 bases from V and 5 bases from J; bases unmatched to any gene: 4. The CDR3 loop spans 15 amino acids. Germline CDR1 and CDR2: LNHDA and SQIVND (reference sequence). CDR3 nucleotide sequence: TGTGCCAGTAGCTCACTAGCGGGAGGGAACAATGAGCAGTTCTTC. Its protein is CASSSLAGGNNEQFF.

V gene TRBV2 combines with J gene TRBJ2-5; D is unresolved. The CDR3 covers 12 residues. Per germline, CDR1 SNHLY and CDR2 FYNNEI. V was shortened by 6 bases and J by 5 bases, with 10 bases between the two germline ends. The CDR3, as DNA: TGTGCCAGCAGCCCGGGTTCGGAGACCCAGTACTTC. Protein sequence: CASSPGSETQYF.

This sequence joins TRBV2 and TRBJ1-2, with D possibly matching TRBD1 (5 bases). Per germline, CDR1 SNHLY and CDR2 FYNNEI. V gave up 0 bases and J gave up 4 bases, with 9 bases separating them. CDR3 length: 14 residues. CDR3 residues: CASSEARGGYGYTF. CDR3 in DNA: TGTGCCAGCAGTGAAGCTCGGGGCGGCTATGGCTACACCTTC. Variable domain in full (rest from reference TRBV2 and TRBJ1-2): EPEVTQTPSHQVTQMGQEVILRCVPISNHLYFYWYRQILGQKVEFLVSFYNNEISEKSEIFDDQFSVERPDGSNFTLKIRSTKLEDSAMYFCASSEARGGYGYTFGSGTRLTVV.